Presented here are 17 T cell receptor beta chains from one specimen sequenced in a study of blood T cell repertoires in COVID-19. Libraries were prepared by immunoSEQ multiplex PCR; TCRdb keeps only in-frame clonotypes and omits some of them. The sample comprises 100,000 or so clones, about 76% of which are singletons, and approximately 19% rests with the top ten. Material: peripheral blood. These receptors all come from a woman aged 65 to 85 with acute or convalescent COVID-19.

This sequence joins TRBV28 and TRBJ1-6; no firm D call. Germline V CDR1 and CDR2: MDHEN, SYDVKM. The V end was cut by 7 bases, the J end by 7 bases, with 8 bases between. CDR3 length: 12 amino acids. This CDR3 is CASTAPNSPLHF. CDR3 bases: TGTGCCAGCACCGCGCCAAATTCACCCCTCCACTTT.

This clone was detected once. The gene calls are TRBV5-5 and TRBJ2-3, with 10 bases fitting TRBD2. The CDR3 sequence is 17 residues long. Germline CDR1 SGHKS, CDR2 YYEKEE (reference sequence). Trimming cost V 3 bases and J 3 bases; bases outside gene matches: 10. The CDR3 sequence is CASSSRGLAVLTDTQYF. The DNA for the CDR3 is TGTGCCAGCAGCTCGCGAGGACTAGCGGTTCTTACAGATACGCAGTATTTT.

The chain has TRBV10-3 and TRBJ1-2, with D perhaps matching TRBD1 (6 bases). The CDR3 is 15 residues long. Trimming took off 0 bases at V and 4 bases at J, with 12 bases between the two ends. CDR1 is ENHRY and CDR2 is SYGVKD in the germline V gene. The CDR3 here is CAISESKSGVYGYTF. The CDR3 nucleotides read TGTGCCATCAGTGAGTCGAAGTCAGGGGTCTATGGCTACACCTTC.

The V call is TRBV28, the J call TRBJ1-6, with D tentatively TRBD1 (6 bases). Per germline, CDR1 MDHEN and CDR2 SYDVKM. The CDR3 is 13 residues long. V was pared by 7 bases and J by 14 bases, with 18 bases between. CDR3 nucleotides: TGTGCCAGCATGGACAGCACATACCTAGCCCTCCACTTT. Translating gives CASMDSTYLALHF.

This sequence joins TRBV4-1 and TRBJ1-5; 7 positions agree with TRBD1. This CDR3 has 16 residues. V was clipped by 0 bases and J by 4 bases; unmatched bases: 6. Germline V lookup: CDR1 MGHRA, CDR2 YSYEKL. CDR3 DNA sequence: TGCGCCAGCAGCCAAGAAGCGACAGGGACAAATCAGCCCCAGCATTTT. This encodes CASSQEATGTNQPQHF.

This sequence joins TRBV2 and TRBJ1-1, with D tentatively TRBD1 (5 bases). The CDR3 extends over 14 amino acids. Germline-derived CDR1 and CDR2 are SNHLY and FYNNEI. The germline V and J ends were trimmed by 2 bases and 3 bases, with 10 bases remaining between them. Here the CDR3 reads CASSERGGYTEAFF. CDR3 coding DNA: TGTGCCAGCAGTGAACGGGGGGGTTACACTGAAGCTTTCTTT.

The V and J genes are TRBV28 and TRBJ1-2; no clear D. The CDR3 sequence is 12 residues long. V was cut by 4 bases and J by 4 bases, with 7 bases left in between. Germline V lookup: CDR1 MDHEN, CDR2 SYDVKM. The CDR3 DNA is TGTGCCAGCAGTTACAGTTCCTATGGCTACACCTTC. This gives the protein CASSYSSYGYTF.

The rearrangement joins TRBV5-4 to TRBJ1-1; 8 bases are shared with TRBD1. The CDR3 loop spans 16 amino acids. CDR1 and CDR2 from the germline V gene are SGHNT and YYREEE (reference sequence). Trimming took 0 bases from V and 6 from J; bases not matched to a gene: 10. The CDR3 DNA reads TGTGCCAGCAGCTTGGGACGGGACAGGAAAGGTCCTGAAGCTTTCTTT. As protein: CASSLGRDRKGPEAFF.

The chain carries TRBV19 and TRBJ2-6; D unclear. The CDR3 length is 14 residues. In germline, CDR1 is LNHDA, CDR2 SQIVND (reference sequence). Trimming removed 3 bases from V and 0 bases from J, with 3 bases in between. CDR3 bases: TGTGCCAGTAGTATCTACTCTGGGGCCAACGTCCTGACTTTC. As protein: CASSIYSGANVLTF.

A few counts support this clone. CDR3 sequence: CASSEDRGGRQAFF. DNA for the CDR3: TGTGCCAGCAGCGAGGACAGGGGAGGCCGCCAAGCTTTCTTT. The chain is built from TRBV6-2 or TRBV6-3 and TRBJ1-1; 9 bases line up with TRBD1. After removal of 6 bases from V and 9 bases from J, the junction contained 11 bases not matched to a gene. Germline V CDR1 and CDR2: MNHEY, SVGEGT. The CDR3 sequence is 14 residues long.

The V call is TRBV7-2, the J call TRBJ2-2; TRBD2 matches at 12 bases. Germline values: CDR1 SGHTA, CDR2 FQGNSA. The CDR3 loop spans 16 amino acids. Trimming took 0 bases from V and 4 from J; bases not matched to a gene: 0. The CDR3 protein is CASSLATSGGTGELFF. CDR3 DNA: TGTGCCAGCAGCTTAGCGACTAGCGGGGGCACCGGGGAGCTGTTTTTT.

This chain joins TRBV6-6 and TRBJ2-7; D uncertain. Per germline, CDR1 MNHNY and CDR2 SVGAGI (reference sequence). V was shortened by 6 bases and J by 2 bases, with 8 bases between the two germline ends. The CDR3 is 12 amino acids. The DNA of the CDR3 is TGTGCCAGCAGCAGCGCGGCCTACGAGCAGTACTTC. It specifies CASSSAAYEQYF.

This chain connects TRBV9 to TRBJ2-5, with a possible D match to TRBD2 (7 bases). Trimming shortened V by 3 bases and J by 1 base, and 13 bases separated the two germline ends. CDR3 length equals 15 residues. Looked up from germline, CDR1 is SGDLS and CDR2 is YYNGEE. The CDR3 protein is CASSGDTGGQETQYF. As DNA, the CDR3 is TGTGCCAGCAGCGGGGACACGGGAGGCCAAGAGACCCAGTACTTC. Full variable domain (outside the CDR3, taken from reference TRBV9 and TRBJ2-5): DSGVTQTPKHLITATGQRVTLRCSPRSGDLSVYWYQQSLDQGLQFLIQYYNGEERAKGNILERFSAQQFPDLHSELNLSSLELGDSALYFCASSGDTGGQETQYFGPGTRLLVL.

This rearrangement joins TRBV5-6 to TRBJ1-5; possibly TRBD1 for D (6 bases). This CDR3 contains 14 residues. Between the trimmed V and J ends, which lost 3 bases and 9 bases, there was a span of 16 bases. Germline V CDR1 and CDR2: SGHDT, YYEEEE. DNA of the CDR3: TGTGCCAGCAGCTCCGGGGGGGGCGCCCGGCCCCAGCATTTT. It is translated as CASSSGGGARPQHF.

This chain links TRBV11-3 with TRBJ1-1; 9 bases are a match to TRBD1. This CDR3 comprises 12 residues. Germline CDR1 SGHNT, CDR2 YENEEA. Trimming took 3 bases from V and 7 from J; bases not matched to a gene: 0. This CDR3 is CASSLGQGEAFF. DNA for the CDR3: TGTGCCAGCAGCTTGGGACAGGGTGAAGCTTTCTTT.

V and J are TRBV2 and TRBJ2-2; D might be TRBD2 (7 bases). This CDR3 contains 14 residues. Looked up from germline, CDR1 is SNHLY and CDR2 is FYNNEI. V shed 7 bases and J shed 3 bases, with 12 bases lying between them. The CDR3 bases are TGTGCCAGCAACAGGGAGGGACACACCGGGGAGCTGTTTTTT. It specifies CASNREGHTGELFF.

The genes are TRBV5-4 and TRBJ1-2, with TRBD1 as a possible D gene (5 bases). From germline, CDR1 is SGHNT and CDR2 YYREEE (reference sequence). This CDR3 comprises 17 residues. The V and J ends lost 2 bases and 0 bases respectively, with 17 bases between them. The CDR3 DNA reads as TGTGCCAGCAGCTTAGGGCAGGGAGGCCGAGCTAACTATGGCTACACCTTC. Translated, it gives CASSLGQGGRANYGYTF. Supplemented by reference TRBV5-4 and TRBJ1-2, the full variable domain reads ETGVTQSPTHLIKTRGQQVTLRCSSQSGHNTVSWYQQALGQGPQFIFQYYREEENGRGNFPPRFSGLQFPNYSSELNVNALELDDSALYLCASSLGQGGRANYGYTFGSGTRLTVV.